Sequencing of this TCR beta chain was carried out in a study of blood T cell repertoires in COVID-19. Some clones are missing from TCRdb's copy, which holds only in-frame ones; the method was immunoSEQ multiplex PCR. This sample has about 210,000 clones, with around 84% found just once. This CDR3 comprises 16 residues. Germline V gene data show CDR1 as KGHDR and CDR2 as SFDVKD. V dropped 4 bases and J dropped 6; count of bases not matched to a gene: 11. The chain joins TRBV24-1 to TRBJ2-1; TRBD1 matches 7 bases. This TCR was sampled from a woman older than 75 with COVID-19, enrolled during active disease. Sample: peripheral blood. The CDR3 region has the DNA TGTGCCACCAGTGACCGGGACAGACTGGTAGGCAATGAGCAGTTCTTC. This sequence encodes CATSDRDRLVGNEQFF.